Only a few counts were recorded for the clone carrying this T cell receptor (beta chain). This CDR3 spans 18 amino acids. V gave up 3 bases and J gave up 3 bases; unmatched junction bases: 13. The germline gives CDR1 MDHEN, CDR2 SYDVKM. This sample was included in a study of chronic HIV infection and antiretroviral therapy. TCRdb redid the calling of the 5' RACE reads with MiXCR, one entry per CDR3 protein. The data contain 40,000 to 50,000 distinct CDR3 sequences, approximately 19% of them singletons. The chain recombines TRBV28 with TRBJ2-7, with 11 bases matching TRBD2. This receptor was obtained from an adult who had HIV and had not received antiretroviral therapy, or was an uninfected healthy control (not recorded which). Sequences were obtained from peripheral blood. CDR3 coding DNA: TGTGCCAGCAGTTTTGCGAATTTTGGACTAGCGGGTGACTACGAGCAGTACTTC. It translates to CASSFANFGLAGDYEQYF.